This T cell receptor beta chain is from a study of regulatory T cells in long-lasting Graves disease. Study-wide context: Graves' patients, diagnosed recently, had received antithyroid drugs under 3 months.

The CDR3 has 15 residues. The junction had 9 bases not matched to a gene; V was cut back by 9 bases and J by 2 bases. From germline, CDR1 is KGHDR and CDR2 SFDVKD. Relying on iRepertoire HTBI primers and Arm-PCR of CDR3 regions, the team built TCR beta libraries. TCRdb called the multiplex PCR reads again in MiXCR, with one record for every CDR3 protein. The profile shows some 350,000 distinct CDR3 sequences, roughly 16% of them singletons. Time point indicated: newly diagnosed GD, antithyroid drugs for less than 3 months. Extracted PBMC RNA gave rise to the TCR library. This clonotype appeared a few times. The same data also contributed to another study, on T cells in Graves' hyperthyroidism and ophthalmopathy. That paper states: Lactation, pregnancy, other autoimmune disease or uncontrolled infection excluded patients.

The chain recombines TRBV24-1 with TRBJ2-3; 8 positions agree with TRBD1. The TCR originated in a woman between 18 and 29 years old with Graves disease. The material sequenced was peripheral blood mononuclear cells (PBMCs), taken at new diagnosis, from a patient treated with antithyroid drugs. This chain's CDR3 is CATQPGQAHTDTQYF. The CDR3 DNA sequence: TGTGCCACCCAACCGGGACAGGCCCACACAGATACGCAGTATTTT.